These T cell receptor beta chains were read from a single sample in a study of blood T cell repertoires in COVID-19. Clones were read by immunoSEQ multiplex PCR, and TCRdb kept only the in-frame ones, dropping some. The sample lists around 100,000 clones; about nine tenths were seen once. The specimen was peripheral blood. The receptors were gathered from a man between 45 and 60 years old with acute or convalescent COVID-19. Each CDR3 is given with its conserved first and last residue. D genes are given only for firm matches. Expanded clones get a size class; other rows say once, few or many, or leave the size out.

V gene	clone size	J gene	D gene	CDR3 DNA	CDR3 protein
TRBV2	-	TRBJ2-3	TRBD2	TGTGCCAGCTCACCCGGGACTAGCGGGAGGGCCAAAGATACGCAGTATTTT	CASSPGTSGRAKDTQYF
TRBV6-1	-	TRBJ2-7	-	TGTGCCAGCAGTGAATGGTGGCTCTCGGCGGGAAGGACCTACGAGCAGTACTTC	CASSEWWLSAGRTYEQYF
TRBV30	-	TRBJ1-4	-	TGTGCCTGGAGTGTATTCACCGGGGAGACTAATGAAAAACTGTTTTTT	CAWSVFTGETNEKLFF
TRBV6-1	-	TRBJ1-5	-	TGTGCCAGCAGTGAAAATCTGGGAGGGCAGCCCCAGCATTTT	CASSENLGGQPQHF
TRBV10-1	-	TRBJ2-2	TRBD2	TGCGCCACGGGGGGGAACACCGGGGAGCTGTTTTTT	CATGGNTGELFF
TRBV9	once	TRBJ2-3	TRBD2	TGTGCCAGCAGCCCACAACTAGCGGGGACCCTCACAGATACGCAGTATTTT	CASSPQLAGTLTDTQYF
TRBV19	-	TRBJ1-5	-	TGTGCCAGTAGTATAGGTCCCGTCCAGAAAGGAGGGCCCCAGCATTTT	CASSIGPVQKGGPQHF
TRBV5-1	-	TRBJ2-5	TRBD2	TGCGCCAGTGACTCCGGGACTAGCGGGAGGGAGACCCAGTACTTC	CASDSGTSGRETQYF
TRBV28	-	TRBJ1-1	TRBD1	TGTGCCAGCAGCCCACCCCGGACAGGGGGCGGTATTGAAGCTTTCTTT	CASSPPRTGGGIEAFF
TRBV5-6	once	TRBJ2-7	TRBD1	TGTGCCAGCAGCTTACCCGGGACAGGGAAGGACGAGCAGTACTTC	CASSLPGTGKDEQYF
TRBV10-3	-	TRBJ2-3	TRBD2	TGTGCCATCGGATGGCGGGAGACGGATACGCAGTATTTT	CAIGWRETDTQYF
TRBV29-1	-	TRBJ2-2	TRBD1	TGCAGCGTAGCACAGGGGGTGAACACCGGGGAGCTGTTTTTT	CSVAQGVNTGELFF
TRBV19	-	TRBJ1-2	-	TGTGCCAGTAGTATAGACCCACAGAATTTCTATGGCTACACCTTC	CASSIDPQNFYGYTF
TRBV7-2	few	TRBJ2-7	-	TGTGCCAGCAGCTTTGAGGGCGGGCGCGAGCAGTACTTC	CASSFEGGREQYF
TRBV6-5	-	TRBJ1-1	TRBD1	TGTGCCAGCAAGGACAGGACCCTTTACACTGAAGCTTTCTTT	CASKDRTLYTEAFF
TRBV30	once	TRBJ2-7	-	TGTGCCTGGAGTGTCTCACGTGGCGGCTACGAGCAGTACTTC	CAWSVSRGGYEQYF
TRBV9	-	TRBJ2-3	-	TGTGCCAGCAGCGTAGAAATATACACAGATACGCAGTATTTT	CASSVEIYTDTQYF
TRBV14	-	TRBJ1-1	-	TGTGCCAGCAGCCAAGTCGGACTGATGAACACTGAAGCTTTCTTT	CASSQVGLMNTEAFF
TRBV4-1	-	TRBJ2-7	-	TGCGCCAGCAGCCCGACGTCGACAGGCTCAAACTACGAGCAGTACTTC	CASSPTSTGSNYEQYF
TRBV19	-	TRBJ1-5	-	TGTGCCAGTAGTATAGAACCGGGAGAGGGACAGCCCCAGCATTTT	CASSIEPGEGQPQHF
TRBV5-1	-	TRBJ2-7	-	TGCGCCAGCAGCTTGGCCGGAGGGACGAGCTCCTACGAGCAGTACTTC	CASSLAGGTSSYEQYF
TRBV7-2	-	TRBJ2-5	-	TGTGCCAGCAGCTTAGACGGGCGGGCCCAAGAGACCCAGTACTTC	CASSLDGRAQETQYF
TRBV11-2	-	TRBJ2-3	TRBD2	TGTGCCAGCAGCTTACGGGCTAGCGGGTTGGGGTGGGGCACAGATACGCAGTATTTT	CASSLRASGLGWGTDTQYF
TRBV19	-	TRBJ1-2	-	TGTGCCAGTAGTCAGGGGCTGGGCTACACCTTC	CASSQGLGYTF
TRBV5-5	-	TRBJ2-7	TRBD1	TGTGCCAGCAGCTTGGTGGACAGGGGCGACGAGCAGTACTTC	CASSLVDRGDEQYF
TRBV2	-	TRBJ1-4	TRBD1	TGTGCCAGTGACAGGGGTTTTAATGAAAAACTGTTTTTT	CASDRGFNEKLFF
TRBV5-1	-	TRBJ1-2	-	TGCGCCAGCAGCTCTGGACAGACCCTTTCCTATGGCTACACCTTC	CASSSGQTLSYGYTF
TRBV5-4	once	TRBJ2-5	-	TGTGCCAGCAGCTTGGTTCCCCTAGCGGAGGGGGGAGAGACCCAGTACTTC	CASSLVPLAEGGETQYF
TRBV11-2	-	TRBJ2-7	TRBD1	TGTGCCAGCAGTTTCCCGGGGATCGGGACAGGGGGTTTGTACTTC	CASSFPGIGTGGLYF
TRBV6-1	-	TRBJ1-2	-	TGTGCCAGCAGTGACGCGGGGATCACCTTCTTGCACTATGGCTACACCTTC	CASSDAGITFLHYGYTF
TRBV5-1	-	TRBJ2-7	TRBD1	TGCGCCAGCAGCTTAATTGGGACAGGGACCTACGAGCAGTACTTC	CASSLIGTGTYEQYF
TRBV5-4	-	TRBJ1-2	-	TGTGCCAGCAGCTTGTCGGGGGGCGTGGGCTACACCTTC	CASSLSGGVGYTF
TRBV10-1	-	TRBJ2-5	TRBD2	TGCGCCAGCAGTGAAGGGACTAGCGGGAGTCGGGAGACCCAGTACTTC	CASSEGTSGSRETQYF
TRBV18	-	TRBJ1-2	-	TGTGCCAGCTCAGCCACGGGGGGTGAGAAAGCCTATGGCTACACCTTC	CASSATGGEKAYGYTF
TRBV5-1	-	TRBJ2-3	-	TGCGCCAGCAGTCGGGACGGCGGGGAAGATACGCAGTATTTT	CASSRDGGEDTQYF
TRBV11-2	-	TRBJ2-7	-	TGTGCCAGCACCTGGGCGGGCGAGCAGTACTTC	CASTWAGEQYF
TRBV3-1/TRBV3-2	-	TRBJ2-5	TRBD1	TGTGCCACCTCTGACAGGGGCGAGACCCAGTACTTC	CATSDRGETQYF
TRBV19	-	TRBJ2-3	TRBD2	TGTGCCAGTAGTATCCTCGGACTAGCGGCTAGCACAGATACGCAGTATTTT	CASSILGLAASTDTQYF
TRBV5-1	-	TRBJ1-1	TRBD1	TGCGCCAGCAGCTTGAGGGACAGAGTATCTAACACTGAAGCTTTCTTT	CASSLRDRVSNTEAFF
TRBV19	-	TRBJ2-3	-	TGTGCCAGTACCTTGGCGGGGGCTAGCACAGATACGCAGTATTTT	CASTLAGASTDTQYF
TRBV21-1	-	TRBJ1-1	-	TGTGCCAGCAGGGAGACTGAAGCTTTCTTT	CASRETEAFF
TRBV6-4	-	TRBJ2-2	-	TGTGCCCCCCGGGGACAAACGAACACCGGGGAGCTGTTTTTT	CAPRGQTNTGELFF
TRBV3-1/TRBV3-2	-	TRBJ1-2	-	TGTGCCAGCAGCCGCCAAGACTCATATGGCTACACCTTC	CASSRQDSYGYTF
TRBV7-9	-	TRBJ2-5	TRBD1	TGTGCCAGCAGCTTAGCTACAGGGGGCCAAGAGACCCAGTACTTC	CASSLATGGQETQYF
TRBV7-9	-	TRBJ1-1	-	TGTGCCAGCAGCTTAGGGGGCAGGGATGCTGAAGCTTTCTTT	CASSLGGRDAEAFF
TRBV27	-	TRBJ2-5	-	TGTGCCAGTGCGGGTTTCGGAGAGACCCAGTACTTC	CASAGFGETQYF
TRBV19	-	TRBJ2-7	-	TGTGCCAGTAGTGGACAGATCTCCTACGAGCAGTACTTC	CASSGQISYEQYF